This T cell receptor (beta chain) originates from a study of blood T cell repertoires in COVID-19. Background on the study: Samples representing acute and convalescent COVID-19 were sourced from the United States, Italy and Spain. T cells, B-cell-depleted T cells, or PBMCs supplied cDNA or gDNA.

V was shortened by 1 base and J by 6 bases, with 9 bases between the two germline ends. Germline V gene lookup returns CDR1 SNHLY and CDR2 FYNNEI. CDR3 length: 14 residues. Authors' methods: Quantification of nucleated cells was approximated via reference gene primer amplification. Assay used: immunoSEQ multiplex PCR; TCRdb lists only in-frame clones, some missing. The DNA gave D and trimming, while V, J and clone size come from that table. This sample has tens of thousands of clones, with around 74% found just once. The TCR originated in a woman aged 80 or over with active or convalescent COVID-19. This sequence joins TRBV2 and TRBJ2-2, with D possibly matching TRBD2 (6 bases). Sequenced input: peripheral blood. CDR3 amino acids: CASSEVGTPGELFF. The DNA for the CDR3 is TGTGCCAGCAGTGAAGTCGGGACTCCCGGGGAGCTGTTTTTT.